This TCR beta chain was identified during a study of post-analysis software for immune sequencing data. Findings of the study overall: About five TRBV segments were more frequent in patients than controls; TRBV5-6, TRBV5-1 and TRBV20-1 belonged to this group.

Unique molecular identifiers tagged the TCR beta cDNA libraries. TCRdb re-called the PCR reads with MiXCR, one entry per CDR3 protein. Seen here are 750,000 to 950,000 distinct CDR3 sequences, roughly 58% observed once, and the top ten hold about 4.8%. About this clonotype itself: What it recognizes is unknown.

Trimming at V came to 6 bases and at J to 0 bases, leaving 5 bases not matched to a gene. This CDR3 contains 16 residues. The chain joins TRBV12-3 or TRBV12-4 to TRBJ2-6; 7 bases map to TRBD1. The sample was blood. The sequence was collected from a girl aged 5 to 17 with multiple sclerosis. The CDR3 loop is CASRDRILSGANVLTF. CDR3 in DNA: TGTGCCAGCAGGGACAGGATCCTCTCTGGGGCCAACGTCCTGACTTTC.